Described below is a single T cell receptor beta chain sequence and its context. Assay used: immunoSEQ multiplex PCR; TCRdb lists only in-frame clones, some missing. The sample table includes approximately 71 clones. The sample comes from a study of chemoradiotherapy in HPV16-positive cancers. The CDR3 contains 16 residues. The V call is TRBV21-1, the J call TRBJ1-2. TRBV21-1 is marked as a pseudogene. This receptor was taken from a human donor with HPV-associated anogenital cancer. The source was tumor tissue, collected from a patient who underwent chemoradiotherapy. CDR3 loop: CASSKRVATETYGYTF. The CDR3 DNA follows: TGTGCCAGCAGCAAAAGGGTAGCTACAGAAACCTATGGCTACACCTTC.